A single sample is the source of the 12 T cell receptor beta chains below, sequenced in a study of T cell repertoires in cytomegalovirus infection. TCRdb called the reads again in MiXCR, with one record for every CDR3 protein. This sample yields roughly 920,000 distinct CDR3 sequences, of which roughly 31% are seen a single time; over 12% belongs to the top ten. No antigens are known for them. This specimen was cultured CD8+ T cells from PBMCs, taken from culture after CMV antigen stimulation. These receptors came from a human donor in good health (CMV status not recorded). Some clones in this sample may be carry-over from other donors' samples.

V gene TRBV7-9 combines with J gene TRBJ2-5, with D unclear. This CDR3 comprises 14 residues. Germline values: CDR1 SEHNR, CDR2 FQNEAQ (reference sequence). The germline V and J ends were trimmed by 5 bases and 2 bases, with 12 bases remaining between them. CDR3 DNA: TGTGCCAGCAGCCGAGCCACGGAACAAGAGACCCAGTACTTC. Its protein is CASSRATEQETQYF.

This clonotype was found a few times. CDR3 nucleotide sequence: TGTGCCAGCAGCGTAGGGACAGGGTGGCCCGAGCAGTACTTC. Amino acid sequence: CASSVGTGWPEQYF. The chain recombines TRBV9 with TRBJ2-7; 8 nucleotides align to TRBD1. The germline CDR1 and CDR2 sequences are SGDLS and YYNGEE. The CDR3 sequence is 14 residues long. J was trimmed by 6 bases and V by 0 bases; bases with no gene match: 5.

CDR3 bases: TGTGCCAGCAGCTTAGTTACAAGGACAGGGGATGAGCAGTACGTC. As protein: CASSLVTRTGDEQYV. The rearrangement joins TRBV7-8 to TRBJ2-7; 9 positions match TRBD1. The V gene's germline CDR1 is SGHVS and CDR2 FQNEAQ. The V gene end was trimmed by 1 base and the J gene end by 7 bases; junction bases not matched to a gene: 8. CDR3 size: 15 residues.

The CDR3 DNA reads TGTGCCAGCAGTGAACGGGCAGGTTTTTATGGCTACACCTTC. This sequence encodes CASSERAGFYGYTF. This chain links TRBV2 with TRBJ1-2; D is unclear. Germline CDR1 reads SNHLY; CDR2 reads FYNNEI. The CDR3 runs to 14 residues. Trimming took off 2 bases at V and 5 bases at J, with 12 bases between the two ends.

The chain carries TRBV7-9 and TRBJ2-3; perhaps D is TRBD1 or TRBD2 (6 bases each). This CDR3 spans 14 amino acids. Germline CDR1 and CDR2: SEHNR and FQNEAQ (reference sequence). V was clipped by 10 bases and J by 1 base, with 15 bases between them. CDR3 coding DNA: TGTGCCACCTATTTCGGGGGCCGCACAGATACGCAGTATTTT. It yields the protein CATYFGGRTDTQYF.

This clonotype has just one count. The V gene is TRBV6-5, the J gene TRBJ2-7, with 8 bases that match TRBD1. This CDR3 contains 15 residues. The V and J ends lost 4 bases and 1 base, in that order; junction bases with no gene match: 6. Germline V gene sequence: CDR1 MNHEY, CDR2 SVGAGI. The CDR3 is CASSSGRGPSYEQYV. The CDR3 DNA reads TGTGCCAGCAGTTCTGGCAGGGGGCCATCCTACGAGCAGTACGTC.

With respect to this clonotype: A read error may produce the germline difference seen at one junction end. The chain uses TRBV7-6 and TRBJ2-1, with TRBD2 identical over 7 bases. The CDR3 consists of 16 residues. Germline V CDR1 and CDR2: SGHVS, FNYEAQ. This chain's CDR3 is CASSPRSGVYYNEQFF. CDR3 nucleotides: TGTGCTAGCAGCCCCAGAAGCGGGGTCTACTACAATGAGCAGTTCTTC.

The genes are TRBV12-3 or TRBV12-4 and TRBJ2-3, with D unclear. There are 14 residues in the CDR3. The V gene lost 4 bases and the J gene lost 5 bases, with 13 bases spanning the gap. The CDR3, as DNA: TGTGCCAGCAGTTCCACAAATCAGGAAGATACGCAGTATTTT. Translation gives CASSSTNQEDTQYF.

This chain links TRBV9 with TRBJ2-2, with 7 bases aligning to TRBD1. In germline, CDR1 is SGDLS, CDR2 YYNGEE. J lost 0 bases, V lost 4 bases, and 18 bases had no gene match. CDR3 length equals 20 residues. Here the CDR3 DNA reads TGTGCCAGCAGCCTCAAGGGACAGCTGGGGGTAACAGCGAACACCGGGGAGCTGTTTTTT. Protein product: CASSLKGQLGVTANTGELFF.

The chain combines TRBV14 with TRBJ1-5; D uncertain. Germline V gene data show CDR1 as SGHDN and CDR2 as FVKESK. Trimming took 5 bases from V and 1 from J, leaving 9 bases between them. CDR3 length: 14 amino acids. The CDR3 region is CASSWRASNQPQHF. DNA of the CDR3: TGTGCCAGCAGCTGGAGGGCGAGCAATCAGCCCCAGCATTTT.

This clonotype was counted a few times. The chain couples TRBV9 to TRBJ1-5; possibly TRBD1 for D (5 bases). V was clipped by 2 bases and J by 5 bases, with 11 bases between them. Germline V CDR1 and CDR2: SGDLS, YYNGEE. The CDR3 consists of 14 residues. The CDR3 coding sequence is TGTGCCAGCAGCGTCAGGGACGGCCATCAGCCCCAGCATTTT. Protein product: CASSVRDGHQPQHF.

This chain joins TRBV27 and TRBJ2-2; tentatively, D is TRBD1 or TRBD2 (6 bases each). CDR1 and CDR2 from the germline V gene are MNHEY and SMNVEV (reference sequence). This CDR3 comprises 16 residues. Trimming took 4 bases from V and 6 from J, leaving 18 bases between them. The CDR3 nucleotides read TGTGCCAGCAGTTCTCCTCGGGGGCCGGTATCCGGGGAGCTGTTTTTT. Its protein product is CASSSPRGPVSGELFF.